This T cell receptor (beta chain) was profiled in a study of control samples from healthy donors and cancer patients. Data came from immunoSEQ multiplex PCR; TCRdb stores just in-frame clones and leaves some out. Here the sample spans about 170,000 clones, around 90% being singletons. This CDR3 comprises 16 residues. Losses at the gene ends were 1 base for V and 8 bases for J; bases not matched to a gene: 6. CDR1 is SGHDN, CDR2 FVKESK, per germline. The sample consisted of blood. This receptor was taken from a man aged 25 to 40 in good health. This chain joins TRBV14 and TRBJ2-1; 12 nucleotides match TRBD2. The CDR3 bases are TGTGCCAGCAGCCAAGCTAGACTAGCGGGAGCAGATGAGCAGTTCTTC. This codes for CASSQARLAGADEQFF.